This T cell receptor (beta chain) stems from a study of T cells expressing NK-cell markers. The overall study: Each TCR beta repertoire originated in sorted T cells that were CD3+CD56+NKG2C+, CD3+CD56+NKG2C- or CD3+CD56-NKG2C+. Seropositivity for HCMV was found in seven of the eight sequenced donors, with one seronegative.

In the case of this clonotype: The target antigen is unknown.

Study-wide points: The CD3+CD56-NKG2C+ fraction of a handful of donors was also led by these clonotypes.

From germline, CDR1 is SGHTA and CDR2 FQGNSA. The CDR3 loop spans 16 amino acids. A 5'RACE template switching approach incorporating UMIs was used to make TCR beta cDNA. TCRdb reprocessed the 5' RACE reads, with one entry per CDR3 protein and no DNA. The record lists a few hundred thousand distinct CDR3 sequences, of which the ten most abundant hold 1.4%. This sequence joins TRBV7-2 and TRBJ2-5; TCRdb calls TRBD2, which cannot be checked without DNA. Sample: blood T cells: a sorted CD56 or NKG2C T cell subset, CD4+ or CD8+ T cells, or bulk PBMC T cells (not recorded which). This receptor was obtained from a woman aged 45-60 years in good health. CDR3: CASSDAGLAGQETQYF.